This is a list of T cell receptor beta chains from one sample in a study of neurological immune-mediated disorders. Using its own MiXCR run on the 5' RACE reads, TCRdb lists one record per CDR3 protein. The table records roughly 62,000 distinct CDR3 sequences, approximately 10% of them present only once. The sequencing input was PBMCs. The receptors derive from a man aged 55 to 70 in good health. Each CDR3 is given with its conserved first and last residue. The order of the fields is clone size, J gene, V gene, CDR3 protein. Not all rows give a size; the values are once, few, many and, for expanded clones, a class.

clone size: .
J gene: TRBJ1-1
V gene: TRBV19
CDR3 protein: CASPRANTEAFF

clone size: many
J gene: TRBJ1-2
V gene: TRBV20-1
CDR3 protein: CSARDKGNYGYTF

clone size: .
J gene: TRBJ1-1
V gene: TRBV5-1
CDR3 protein: CANSLAWGEGDTEAFF

clone size: .
J gene: TRBJ2-3
V gene: TRBV5-1
CDR3 protein: CASSLSWGTDTQYF

clone size: many
J gene: TRBJ2-5
V gene: TRBV20-1
CDR3 protein: CSAREGGTAKETQYF

clone size: many
J gene: TRBJ1-6
V gene: TRBV14
CDR3 protein: CASSRHNSPLHF

clone size: .
J gene: TRBJ1-2
V gene: TRBV4-1
CDR3 protein: CASSHRRGDRYYGYTF

clone size: many
J gene: TRBJ2-2
V gene: TRBV20-1
CDR3 protein: CSAPGTGTNTGELFF

clone size: many
J gene: TRBJ2-7
V gene: TRBV20-1
CDR3 protein: CSARGPSYEQYF

clone size: many
J gene: TRBJ1-1
V gene: TRBV9
CDR3 protein: CASSTGTGGTEAFF

clone size: many
J gene: TRBJ2-5
V gene: TRBV7-2
CDR3 protein: CASSLGGSWETQYF

clone size: many
J gene: TRBJ2-7
V gene: TRBV20-1
CDR3 protein: CSASTSGEGGEQYF

clone size: many
J gene: TRBJ1-2
V gene: TRBV7-9
CDR3 protein: CASSLRKDNYGYTF

clone size: .
J gene: TRBJ1-5
V gene: TRBV6-6
CDR3 protein: CASSYSGTGGQPQHF

clone size: many
J gene: TRBJ2-2
V gene: TRBV28
CDR3 protein: CASSGGYTGELFF

clone size: many
J gene: TRBJ2-3
V gene: TRBV5-1
CDR3 protein: CASSRETSVHTDTQYF

clone size: many
J gene: TRBJ1-2
V gene: TRBV5-6
CDR3 protein: CASSFGSSNYGYTF

clone size: many
J gene: TRBJ2-3
V gene: TRBV15
CDR3 protein: CATSRGLGAGSTDTQYF

clone size: many
J gene: TRBJ2-5
V gene: TRBV7-2
CDR3 protein: CASSLATGTQYF

clone size: many
J gene: TRBJ1-2
V gene: TRBV28
CDR3 protein: CASSTGGVGYTF

clone size: many
J gene: TRBJ2-7
V gene: TRBV5-1
CDR3 protein: CASSHRDRASYEQYF